This paragraph reports one TCR beta chain. This sample is drawn from a study of immune evolution from preneoplasia to lung adenocarcinoma. The table came from immunoSEQ multiplex PCR; TCRdb's copy has only in-frame clones and leaves some out. This sample has 4,500 to 6,000 clones, with roughly 80% found just once. Two lung cancer pathologists independently confirmed each histologic diagnosis. The germline CDR1 and CDR2 sequences are MDHEN and SYDVKM. The CDR3 length is 14 residues. With 6 bases removed from V and 4 bases from J, the gap between germline ends came to 16 bases. The chain joins TRBV28 to TRBJ2-7; D remains unclear. This receptor was obtained from an older donor with lung adenocarcinoma. Sequencing was done on a sample of FFPE adjacent normal lung tissue. CDR3 DNA sequence: TGTGCCAGCAGCGAAGCGACGTCTGGGTACGAGCAGTACTTC. Its translation: CASSEATSGYEQYF.